This entry concerns a single T cell receptor (beta chain). Antigen: not known. Germline loops: CDR1 MDHEN, CDR2 SYDVKM. The CDR3 is made up of 16 amino acids. J lost 6 bases, V lost 6 bases, and 14 bases had no gene match. 5'RACE template switching generated TCR cDNA, adding a universal primer site and UMIs. Each CDR3 protein gets one entry after TCRdb re-called the 5' RACE reads with MiXCR. The sample records 500,000 to 650,000 distinct CDR3 sequences, approximately 13% being singletons. The sample comes from a study of T cells after yellow fever vaccination. Whole-study results and caveats: Researchers noted that a small share of clonotypes showed up in both CD4 and CD8 compartments.

This chain links TRBV28 with TRBJ2-1; 7 nucleotides line up with TRBD1. Sample: PBMCs, taken on the day of the yellow fever booster vaccination. This clonotype was sampled from a man aged 25-40 years who received the YFV17D yellow fever vaccine. The CDR3: CASRARQGTGTNEQFF. The CDR3 DNA reads TGTGCCAGCAGAGCAAGACAGGGAACGGGGACCAATGAGCAGTTCTTC. The whole variable domain, remainder taken from reference TRBV28 and TRBJ2-1, is DVKVTQSSRYLVKRTGEKVFLECVQDMDHENMFWYRQDPGLGLRLIYFSYDVKMKEKGDIPEGYSVSREKKERFSLILESASTNQTSMYLCASRARQGTGTNEQFFGPGTRLTVL.